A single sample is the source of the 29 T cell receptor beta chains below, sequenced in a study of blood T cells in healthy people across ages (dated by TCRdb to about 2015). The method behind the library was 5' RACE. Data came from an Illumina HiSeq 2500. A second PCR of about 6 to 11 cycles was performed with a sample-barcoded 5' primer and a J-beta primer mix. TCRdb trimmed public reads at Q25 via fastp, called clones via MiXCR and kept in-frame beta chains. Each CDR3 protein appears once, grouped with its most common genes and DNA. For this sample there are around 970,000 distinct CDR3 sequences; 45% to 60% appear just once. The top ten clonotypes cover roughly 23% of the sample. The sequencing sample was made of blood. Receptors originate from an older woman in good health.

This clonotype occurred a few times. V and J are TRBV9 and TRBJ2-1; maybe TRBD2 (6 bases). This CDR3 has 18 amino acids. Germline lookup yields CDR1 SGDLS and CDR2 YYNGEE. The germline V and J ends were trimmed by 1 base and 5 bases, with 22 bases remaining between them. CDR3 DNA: TGTGCCAGCAGCGTAATTCCGGATGGCGGGAAAAGACACAATGAGCAGTTCTTC. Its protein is CASSVIPDGGKRHNEQFF.

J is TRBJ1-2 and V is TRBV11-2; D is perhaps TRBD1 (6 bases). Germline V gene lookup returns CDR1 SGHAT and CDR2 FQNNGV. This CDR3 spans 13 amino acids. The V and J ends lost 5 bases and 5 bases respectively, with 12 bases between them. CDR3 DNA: TGTGCCAGCAGCCTCCAGGGGAAATATGGCTACACCTTC. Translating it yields CASSLQGKYGYTF.

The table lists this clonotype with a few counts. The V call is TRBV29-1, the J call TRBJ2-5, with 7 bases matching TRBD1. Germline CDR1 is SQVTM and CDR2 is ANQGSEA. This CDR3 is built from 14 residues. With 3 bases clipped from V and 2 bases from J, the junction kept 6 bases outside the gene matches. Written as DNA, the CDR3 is TGCAGCGTTGAGACAGGGTTAGGGCAAGAGACCCAGTACTTC. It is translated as CSVETGLGQETQYF.

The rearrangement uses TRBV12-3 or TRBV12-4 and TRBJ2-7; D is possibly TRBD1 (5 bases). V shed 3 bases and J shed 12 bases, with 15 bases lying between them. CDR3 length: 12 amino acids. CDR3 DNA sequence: TGTGCCAGCAGTTTCCCAGGGAACGTGATGTACTTC. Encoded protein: CASSFPGNVMYF.

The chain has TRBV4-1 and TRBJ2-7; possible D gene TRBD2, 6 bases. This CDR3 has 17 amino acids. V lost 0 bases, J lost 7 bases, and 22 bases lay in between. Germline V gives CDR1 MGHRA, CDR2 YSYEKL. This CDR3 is CASSQEGRTFAGNEQYF. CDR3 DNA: TGCGCCAGCAGCCAAGAGGGGAGGACCTTTGCGGGCAATGAGCAGTACTTC.

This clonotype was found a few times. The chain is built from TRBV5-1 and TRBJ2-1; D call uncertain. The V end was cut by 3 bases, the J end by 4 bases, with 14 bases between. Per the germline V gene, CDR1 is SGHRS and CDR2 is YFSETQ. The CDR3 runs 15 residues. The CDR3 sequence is CASSSPGSRYNEQFF. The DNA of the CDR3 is TGCGCCAGCAGCTCCCCTGGCTCTAGATACAATGAGCAGTTCTTC.

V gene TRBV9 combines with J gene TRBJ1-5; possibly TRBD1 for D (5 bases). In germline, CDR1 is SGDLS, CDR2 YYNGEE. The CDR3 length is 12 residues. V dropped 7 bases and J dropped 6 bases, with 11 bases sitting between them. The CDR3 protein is CASVQGGQPQHF. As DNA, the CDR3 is TGTGCCAGCGTTCAGGGAGGTCAGCCCCAGCATTTT. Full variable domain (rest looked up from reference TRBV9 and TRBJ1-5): DSGVTQTPKHLITATGQRVTLRCSPRSGDLSVYWYQQSLDQGLQFLIQYYNGEERAKGNILERFSAQQFPDLHSELNLSSLELGDSALYFCASVQGGQPQHFGDGTRLSIL.

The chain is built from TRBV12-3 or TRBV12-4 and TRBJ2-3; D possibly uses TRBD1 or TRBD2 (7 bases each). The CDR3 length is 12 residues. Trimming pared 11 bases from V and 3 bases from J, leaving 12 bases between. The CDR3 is CASGGETDTQYF. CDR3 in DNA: TGTGCCTCAGGGGGGGAAACAGATACGCAGTATTTT.

The CDR3 nucleotides read TGTGCCAGCAGCCAAGTTAGGGACCGACCGAACACTGAAGCTTTCTTT. Translation gives CASSQVRDRPNTEAFF. The genes are TRBV4-2 and TRBJ1-1, with D possibly matching TRBD1 (5 bases). The CDR3 is 16 amino acids. Germline CDR1 LGHNA, CDR2 YNFKEQ. Trimming stripped 1 base from V and 1 base from J, with 13 bases between.

The CDR3 sequence: CAWTPGQGCEQYF. DNA of the CDR3: TGTGCCTGGACCCCGGGACAGGGATGCGAGCAGTACTTC. V and J are TRBV30 and TRBJ2-7, with 9 bases aligning to TRBD1. Germline CDR1 is GTSNPN and CDR2 is SVGIG (reference sequence). The CDR3 runs 13 residues. V was pared by 4 bases and J by 6 bases, with 7 bases of the junction left unmatched.

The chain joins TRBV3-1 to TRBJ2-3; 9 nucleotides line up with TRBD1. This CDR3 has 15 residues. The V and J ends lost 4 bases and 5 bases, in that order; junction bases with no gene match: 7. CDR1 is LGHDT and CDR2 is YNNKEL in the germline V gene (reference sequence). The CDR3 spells CASSPGQGNRDTQYF. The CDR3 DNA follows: TGTGCCAGCAGCCCGGGACAGGGAAATAGAGATACGCAGTATTTT.

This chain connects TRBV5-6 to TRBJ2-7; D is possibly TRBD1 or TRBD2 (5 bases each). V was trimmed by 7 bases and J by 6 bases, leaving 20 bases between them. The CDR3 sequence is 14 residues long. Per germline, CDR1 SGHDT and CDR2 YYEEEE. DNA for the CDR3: TGTGCCAGCTCCGACAGCGGCGGGTTCTCCGAGCAGTACTTC. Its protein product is CASSDSGGFSEQYF. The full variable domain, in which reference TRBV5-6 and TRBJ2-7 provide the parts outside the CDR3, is DAGVTQSPTHLIKTRGQQVTLRCSPKSGHDTVSWYQQALGQGPQFIFQYYEEEERQRGNFPDRFSGHQFPNYSSELNVNALLLGDSALYLCASSDSGGFSEQYFGPGTRLTVT.

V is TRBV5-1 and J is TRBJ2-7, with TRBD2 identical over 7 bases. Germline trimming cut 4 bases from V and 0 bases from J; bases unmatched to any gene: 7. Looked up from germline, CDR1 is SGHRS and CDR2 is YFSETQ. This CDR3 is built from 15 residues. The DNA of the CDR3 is TGCGCCAGCAGCAGATCGGGACTAAGCTCCTACGAGCAGTACTTC. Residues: CASSRSGLSSYEQYF.

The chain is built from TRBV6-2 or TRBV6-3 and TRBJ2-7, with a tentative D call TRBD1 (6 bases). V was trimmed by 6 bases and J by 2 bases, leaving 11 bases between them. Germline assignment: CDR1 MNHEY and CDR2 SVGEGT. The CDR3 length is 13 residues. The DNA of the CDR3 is TGTGCCAGCAGAAAGACAGGACCCTACGAGCAGTACTTC. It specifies CASRKTGPYEQYF.

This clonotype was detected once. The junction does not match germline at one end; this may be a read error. In nucleotides, the CDR3 is TGTGCCAGTAGTTATCCAGCGGGGAGGGAAAGTTGGGAGACCCAGTACTTC. Residues: CASSYPAGRESWETQYF. The chain couples TRBV6-2 or TRBV6-3 to TRBJ2-5; TRBD2 aligns across 7 bases. Germline values: CDR1 MNHEY, CDR2 SVGEGT. CDR3 size: 17 residues.

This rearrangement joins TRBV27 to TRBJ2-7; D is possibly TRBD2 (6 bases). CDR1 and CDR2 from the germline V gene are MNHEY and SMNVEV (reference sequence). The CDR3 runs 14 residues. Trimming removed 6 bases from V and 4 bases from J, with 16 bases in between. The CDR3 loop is CASSATRESYEQYF. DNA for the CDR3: TGTGCCAGCAGCGCGACTAGAGAGAGTTACGAGCAGTACTTC.

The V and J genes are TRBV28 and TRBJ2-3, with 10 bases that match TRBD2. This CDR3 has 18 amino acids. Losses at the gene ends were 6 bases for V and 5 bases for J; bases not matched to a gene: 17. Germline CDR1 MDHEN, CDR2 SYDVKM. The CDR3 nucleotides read TGTGCCAGCAGCACCAGGAAGCGGGAGGGCCTAGGTATAGATACGCAGTATTTT. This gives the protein CASSTRKREGLGIDTQYF.

The CDR3 region has the DNA TGCAGCGTTTTCACAGGGCGATCCTCCTACGAGCAGTACTTC. It yields the protein CSVFTGRSSYEQYF. The V call is TRBV29-1, the J call TRBJ2-7, with D maybe TRBD1 (6 bases). Germline-derived CDR1 and CDR2 are SQVTM and ANQGSEA. V lost 5 bases and J 0 bases, leaving 14 bases between the germline ends. This CDR3 is built from 14 residues.

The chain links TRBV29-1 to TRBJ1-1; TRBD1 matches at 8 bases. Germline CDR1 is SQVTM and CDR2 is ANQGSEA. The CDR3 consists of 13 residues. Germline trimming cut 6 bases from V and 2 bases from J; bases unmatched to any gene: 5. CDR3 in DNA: TGCAGCGTGAGACAGGGGATTAACACTGAAGCTTTCTTT. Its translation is CSVRQGINTEAFF.

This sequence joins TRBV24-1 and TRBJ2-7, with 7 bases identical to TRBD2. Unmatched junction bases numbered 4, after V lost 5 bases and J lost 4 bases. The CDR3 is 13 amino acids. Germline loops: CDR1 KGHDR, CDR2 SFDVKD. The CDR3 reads CATSAGGLYEQYF. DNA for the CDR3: TGTGCCACCAGTGCCGGGGGACTATACGAGCAGTACTTC.

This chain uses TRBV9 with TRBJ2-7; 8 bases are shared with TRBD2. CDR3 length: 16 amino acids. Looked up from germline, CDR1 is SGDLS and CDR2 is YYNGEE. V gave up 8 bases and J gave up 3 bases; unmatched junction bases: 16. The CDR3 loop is CASSRGSGSGVYEQYF. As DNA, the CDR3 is TGTGCCAGTTCCCGAGGGAGCGGGAGTGGGGTCTACGAGCAGTACTTC.

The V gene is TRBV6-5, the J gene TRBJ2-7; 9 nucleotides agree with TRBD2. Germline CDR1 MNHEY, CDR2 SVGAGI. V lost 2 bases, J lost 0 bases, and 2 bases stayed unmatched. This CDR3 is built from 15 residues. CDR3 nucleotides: TGTGCCAGCAGTTACGCTAGCGGGAACTCCTACGAGCAGTACTTC. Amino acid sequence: CASSYASGNSYEQYF.

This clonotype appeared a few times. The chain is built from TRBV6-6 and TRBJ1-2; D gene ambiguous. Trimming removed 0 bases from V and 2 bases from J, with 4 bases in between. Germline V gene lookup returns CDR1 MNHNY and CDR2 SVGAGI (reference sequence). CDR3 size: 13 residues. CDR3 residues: CASSYSINYGYTF. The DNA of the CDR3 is TGTGCCAGCAGTTACTCGATAAACTATGGCTACACCTTC.

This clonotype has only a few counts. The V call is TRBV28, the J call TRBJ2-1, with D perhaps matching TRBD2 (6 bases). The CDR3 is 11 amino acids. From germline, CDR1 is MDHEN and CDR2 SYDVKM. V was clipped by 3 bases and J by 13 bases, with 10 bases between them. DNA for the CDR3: TGTGCCAGCAGTTTGGGGGAGGCCCAGTTCTTC. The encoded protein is CASSLGEAQFF.

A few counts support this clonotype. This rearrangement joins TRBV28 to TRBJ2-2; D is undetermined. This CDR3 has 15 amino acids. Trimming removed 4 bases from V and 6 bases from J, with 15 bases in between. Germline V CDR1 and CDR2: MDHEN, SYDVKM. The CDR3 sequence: CASSSGPLVAGELFF. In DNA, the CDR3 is TGTGCCAGCAGTTCCGGGCCCCTGGTGGCCGGGGAGCTGTTTTTT.

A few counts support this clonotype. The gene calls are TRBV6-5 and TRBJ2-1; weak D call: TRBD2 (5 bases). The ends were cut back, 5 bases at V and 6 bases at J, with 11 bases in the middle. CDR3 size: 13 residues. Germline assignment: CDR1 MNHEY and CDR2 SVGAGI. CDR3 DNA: TGTGCCAGCAGTGTCGGGAATCTCAATGAGCAGTTCTTC. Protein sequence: CASSVGNLNEQFF.

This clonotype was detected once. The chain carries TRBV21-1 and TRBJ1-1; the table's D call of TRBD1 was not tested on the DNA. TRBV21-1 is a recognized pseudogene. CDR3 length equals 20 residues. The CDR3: CASSKDRVLAGVMSFTEAFF. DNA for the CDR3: TGTGCCAGCAGCAAAGATAGAGTTTTGGCAGGGGTGATGTCGTTCACTGAAGCTTTCTTT.

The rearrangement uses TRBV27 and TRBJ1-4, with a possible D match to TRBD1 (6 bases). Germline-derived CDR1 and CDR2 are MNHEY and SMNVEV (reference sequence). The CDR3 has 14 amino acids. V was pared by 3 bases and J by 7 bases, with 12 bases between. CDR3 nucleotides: TGTGCCAGCAGTTTCGGACAGAACTCTGAAAAACTGTTTTTT. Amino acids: CASSFGQNSEKLFF.

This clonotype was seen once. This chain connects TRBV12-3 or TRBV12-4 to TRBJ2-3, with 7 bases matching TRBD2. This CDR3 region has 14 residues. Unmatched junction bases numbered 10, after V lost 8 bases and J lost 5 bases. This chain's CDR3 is CASVSGGSIDTQYF. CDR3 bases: TGTGCCAGCGTCTCCGGGGGGTCGATAGATACGCAGTATTTT.